Following are 15 T cell receptor beta chains from one sample sequenced in a study of T-cell reconstitution after alpha-beta-depleted transplantation in children. TCRbeta library preparation incorporated unique molecular identifiers. TCRdb used MiXCR to reprocess the PCR reads, holding one entry per CDR3 protein. The profile covers a few hundred thousand distinct CDR3 sequences, with 27% appearing a single time and less than 40% taken by the ten largest. The starting material was PBMCs, obtained before TCRalphabeta/CD19-depleted stem cell transplant. The receptors derive from a boy under three years old with Wiskott-Aldrich syndrome, due to receive a stem cell transplant.

The chain uses TRBV20-1 and TRBJ2-7; 7 bases agree with TRBD2. This CDR3 region has 13 residues. J gave up 0 bases and V 2 bases, and 1 base lay outside the gene matches. CDR1 DFQATT and CDR2 SNEGSKA come from the germline V gene (reference sequence). The CDR3 reads CSARWGGSYEQYF. The CDR3 DNA is TGCAGTGCTAGATGGGGGGGCTCCTACGAGCAGTACTTC.

The CDR3 region is CAISELGQGPYNEQFF. CDR3 DNA sequence: TGTGCCATCAGTGAATTGGGACAGGGACCTTACAATGAGCAGTTCTTC. This rearrangement joins TRBV10-3 to TRBJ2-1; 9 bases align to TRBD1. Looked up from germline, CDR1 is ENHRY and CDR2 is SYGVKD. The trim removed 3 bases at V and 4 bases at J, leaving 7 bases unmatched. The CDR3 has 16 residues.

The chain recombines TRBV28 with TRBJ2-1; maybe TRBD1 (6 bases). V lost 2 bases, J lost 14 bases, and 13 bases lay in between. This CDR3 region has 12 residues. CDR1 and CDR2 (germline): MDHEN, SYDVKM. The DNA for the CDR3 is TGTGCCAGCAGTTTAAGAGGACAGTGGGAGTTCTTC. The encoded protein is CASSLRGQWEFF. The full variable domain, in which reference TRBV28 and TRBJ2-1 provide the parts outside the CDR3, is DVKVTQSSRYLVKRTGEKVFLECVQDMDHENMFWYRQDPGLGLRLIYFSYDVKMKEKGDIPEGYSVSREKKERFSLILESASTNQTSMYLCASSLRGQWEFFGPGTRLTVL.

Here the CDR3 reads CASSLATGGGNTIYF. The CDR3 region has the DNA TGTGCCAGCAGCTTAGCGACAGGAGGTGGAAACACCATATATTTT. The chain combines TRBV7-9 with TRBJ1-3; perhaps TRBD1 as D (6 bases). The CDR3 runs 15 residues. V was shortened by 0 bases and J by 3 bases, with 9 bases between the two germline ends. The V gene's germline CDR1 is SEHNR and CDR2 FQNEAQ (reference sequence).

The chain joins TRBV4-1 to TRBJ1-2; 7 bases are a match to TRBD1. J lost 4 bases, V lost 2 bases, and 1 base had no gene match. Germline V CDR1 and CDR2: MGHRA, YSYEKL. CDR3 length: 13 amino acids. The CDR3 bases are TGCGCCAGCAGCCAAAGGGACAGCTATGGCTACACCTTC. Translated: CASSQRDSYGYTF.

This clonotype was counted a few times. The gene calls are TRBV20-1 and TRBJ1-1; D unclear. Germline CDR1 and CDR2: DFQATT and SNEGSKA (reference sequence). The CDR3 has 15 amino acids. This CDR3 reads CIAPAGIAMNTEAFF. CDR3 sequence (DNA): TGCATTGCCCCCGCGGGGATCGCCATGAACACTGAAGCTTTCTTT.

The rearrangement links TRBV5-1 to TRBJ1-2; the D gene is possibly TRBD1 (5 bases). The germline V gene has CDR1 SGHRS and CDR2 YFSETQ. The germline V and J ends were trimmed by 4 bases and 6 bases, with 19 bases remaining between them. There are 15 residues in the CDR3. The CDR3 spells CASSPHHGTLDGYTF. The CDR3, as DNA: TGCGCCAGCAGCCCCCACCACGGGACGCTGGATGGCTACACCTTC. The variable domain in full, completed from reference TRBV5-1 and TRBJ1-2, reads KAGVTQTPRYLIKTRGQQVTLSCSPISGHRSVSWYQQTPGQGLQFLFEYFSETQRNKGNFPGRFSGRQFSNSRSEMNVSTLELGDSALYLCASSPHHGTLDGYTFGSGTRLTVV.

The chain combines TRBV4-2 with TRBJ2-1; 7 nucleotides match TRBD2. Trimming removed 0 bases from V and 7 bases from J; junction bases left unmatched: 3. This CDR3 has 14 residues. Germline V gene lookup returns CDR1 LGHNA and CDR2 YNFKEQ. CDR3 DNA sequence: TGTGCCAGCAGCCAAGACGGGACTACTAATGAGCAGTTCTTC. Its translation is CASSQDGTTNEQFF.

CDR3: CASSVDLDGYTF. The CDR3 DNA reads TGTGCCAGCAGCGTGGATCTCGATGGCTACACCTTC. The V and J genes are TRBV6-6 and TRBJ1-2; D unresolved. CDR3 length: 12 residues. Germline V lookup: CDR1 MNHNY, CDR2 SVGAGI (reference sequence). V was cut by 6 bases and J by 6 bases, with 11 bases left in between.

V and J are TRBV30 and TRBJ1-2; perhaps TRBD1 as D (6 bases). Trimming removed 5 bases at V and 4 bases at J, with 20 bases between. The CDR3 has 15 residues. Germline CDR1 and CDR2: GTSNPN and SVGIG (reference sequence). DNA of the CDR3: TGTGCCTGGGCCCCCCGCGCACGAGGGGGCTATGGCTACACCTTC. Translating it yields CAWAPRARGGYGYTF.

V and J are TRBV18 and TRBJ2-2; possibly TRBD1 for D (6 bases). The germline V gene encodes CDR1 KGHSH and CDR2 LQKENI. CDR3 length: 13 amino acids. Trimming removed 5 bases at V and 6 bases at J, with 10 bases between. CDR3 in DNA: TGTGCCAGCTCAGAGCGACAGGCCGGGGAGCTGTTTTTT. Protein: CASSERQAGELFF.

In its sample, this clonotype was seen a few times. The chain carries TRBV12-3 or TRBV12-4 and TRBJ1-2; 8 nucleotides line up with TRBD1. V dropped 5 bases and J dropped 6; count of bases not matched to a gene: 5. The CDR3 is made up of 13 amino acids. The CDR3 spells CASSQGAWNGYTF. The CDR3 DNA follows: TGTGCCAGCAGTCAGGGGGCTTGGAATGGCTACACCTTC.

This clonotype appeared a few times. The chain employs TRBV20-1 and TRBJ1-1; D remains ambiguous. Germline values: CDR1 DFQATT, CDR2 SNEGSKA (reference sequence). Trimming removed 2 bases at V and 1 base at J, with 14 bases between. This CDR3 has 15 amino acids. Here the CDR3 reads CSARSLQWGNTEAFF. The CDR3 bases are TGCAGTGCTAGATCCCTACAGTGGGGGAACACTGAAGCTTTCTTT.

The V and J genes are TRBV5-1 and TRBJ2-3; D is unclear. Trimming left V 0 bases short and J 6 bases short, with 8 bases between. Per the germline V gene, CDR1 is SGHRS and CDR2 is YFSETQ. The CDR3 length is 13 residues. The CDR3 here is CASSLGRLDTQYF. The CDR3 DNA reads TGCGCCAGCAGCTTGGGTCGCCTTGATACGCAGTATTTT.

This clonotype was seen a handful of times. This chain's CDR3 is CASSPTPSRSSYEQYF. The CDR3, as DNA: TGCGCCAGCAGCCCGACCCCGAGCAGAAGCTCCTACGAGCAGTACTTC. This chain links TRBV5-1 with TRBJ2-7; D call uncertain. The CDR3 is 16 residues long. V was shortened by 4 bases and J by 0 bases, with 17 bases between the two germline ends. CDR1 SGHRS and CDR2 YFSETQ come from the germline V gene. The full variable domain, rest sourced from reference TRBV5-1 and TRBJ2-7, is KAGVTQTPRYLIKTRGQQVTLSCSPISGHRSVSWYQQTPGQGLQFLFEYFSETQRNKGNFPGRFSGRQFSNSRSEMNVSTLELGDSALYLCASSPTPSRSSYEQYFGPGTRLTVT.